This is a list of T cell receptor beta chains from one sample in a study of cytomegalovirus exposure and HLA in healthy donors. Produced via immunoSEQ multiplex PCR; TCRdb's table is partial and in-frame only. This table has about 250,000 clones, roughly 84% appearing once. Specimen: PBMCs. The source of these receptors is a man aged 18 to 29 in good health and CMV-seropositive. Each CDR3 is given with its conserved first and last residue. The order of the fields is clone size, V gene, D gene, J gene, CDR3 DNA, CDR3 protein. D genes are given only for firm matches. Clone size is stated in some rows and not others, as once, few, many or a class when expanded.

size: .; V: TRBV11-2; D: .; J: TRBJ1-2; DNA: TGTGCCAGCAGCCCCGCTTTTGGCTACACCTTC; CDR3: CASSPAFGYTF
size: .; V: TRBV25-1; D: .; J: TRBJ2-1; DNA: TGTGCCAGCAGTAGTAGCGACCGTACAGATGAGCAGTTCTTC; CDR3: CASSSSDRTDEQFF
size: few; V: TRBV7-9; D: .; J: TRBJ1-5; DNA: TGTGCCAGCAGCTTGGACCCCGTACAGCCCCAGCATTTT; CDR3: CASSLDPVQPQHF
size: .; V: TRBV28; D: .; J: TRBJ2-4; DNA: TGTGCCAGCAGTTTAGGGGGAGCCAAAAACATTCAGTACTTC; CDR3: CASSLGGAKNIQYF
size: .; V: TRBV2; D: .; J: TRBJ2-5; DNA: TGTGCCAGCAGTGGATTCGAAAAAGAGACCCAGTACTTC; CDR3: CASSGFEKETQYF
size: .; V: TRBV5-1; D: TRBD2; J: TRBJ2-1; DNA: TGCGCCAGCAGCTTGGGGACTAGCGGCGTTGGAAATGAGCAGTTCTTC; CDR3: CASSLGTSGVGNEQFF
size: once; V: TRBV13; D: .; J: TRBJ2-7; DNA: TGTGCCAGCAGCATAGACAGCTCCTACGAGCAGTACTTC; CDR3: CASSIDSSYEQYF
size: .; V: TRBV4-1; D: TRBD2; J: TRBJ2-5; DNA: TGCGCCAGCAGCCAAGCGGGGGGGGAAGAGACCCAGTACTTC; CDR3: CASSQAGGEETQYF
size: .; V: TRBV18; D: .; J: TRBJ2-1; DNA: TGTGCCAGCTCACCACCAACTAGTCGGGAGAGGGGCAATGAGCAGTTCTTC; CDR3: CASSPPTSRERGNEQFF
size: once; V: TRBV4-2; D: .; J: TRBJ2-7; DNA: TGTGCCAGCAGCCAAGATGGCCTCTCCTACGAGCAGTACTTC; CDR3: CASSQDGLSYEQYF
size: .; V: TRBV11-3; D: TRBD2; J: TRBJ2-1; DNA: TGTGCCAGCAGCTTAGACGGGAGGGTGACCTACAATGAGCAGTTCTTC; CDR3: CASSLDGRVTYNEQFF
size: once; V: TRBV4-3; D: .; J: TRBJ2-7; DNA: TGCGCCAGCAGCCAAGATCTGGGATACTACGAGCAGTACTTC; CDR3: CASSQDLGYYEQYF
size: .; V: TRBV4-1; D: .; J: TRBJ2-7; DNA: TGCGCCAGCAGCCAAGCCTCCTCCGGGCCCTCCGAGCAGTACTTC; CDR3: CASSQASSGPSEQYF
size: .; V: TRBV28; D: .; J: TRBJ1-1; DNA: TGTGCCAGCAGTCCCCAGGGGACCGGGAACACTGAAGCTTTCTTT; CDR3: CASSPQGTGNTEAFF
size: .; V: TRBV27; D: .; J: TRBJ1-4; DNA: TGTGCCAGCAGTTCAACAACTAATGAAAAACTGTTTTTT; CDR3: CASSSTTNEKLFF
size: .; V: TRBV9; D: .; J: TRBJ2-3; DNA: TGTGCCAGCAGCGCAGGCGGGACTTCCCTTCGGGATACGCAGTATTTT; CDR3: CASSAGGTSLRDTQYF
size: .; V: TRBV5-1; D: .; J: TRBJ2-7; DNA: TGCGCCAGCAGCGCTGGAGGGGGCCAAAGCTCCTACGAGCAGTACTTC; CDR3: CASSAGGGQSSYEQYF
size: .; V: TRBV29-1; D: .; J: TRBJ1-2; DNA: TGCAGCGTCAAACGGCAAGATCATGGCTACACCTTC; CDR3: CSVKRQDHGYTF
size: .; V: TRBV6-5; D: .; J: TRBJ1-1; DNA: TGTGCCAGCAGACGGACGGGGAACACTGAAGCTTTCTTT; CDR3: CASRRTGNTEAFF
size: .; V: TRBV5-1; D: .; J: TRBJ1-1; DNA: TGCGCCAGCAGCTTGGACCTCCCGAACACTGAAGCTTTCTTT; CDR3: CASSLDLPNTEAFF
size: few; V: TRBV11-3; D: .; J: TRBJ2-1; DNA: TGTGCCAGCAGCTTAACAGGTTACAATGAGCAGTTCTTC; CDR3: CASSLTGYNEQFF
size: once; V: TRBV6-5; D: .; J: TRBJ2-1; DNA: TGTGCCAGCAGTTACTCGCTAGCCGCATTAGATGAGCAGTTCTTC; CDR3: CASSYSLAALDEQFF
size: .; V: TRBV5-4; D: TRBD2; J: TRBJ2-5; DNA: TGTGCCAGCACCCCGAGCGGGGAGAGGCAAGAGACCCAGTACTTC; CDR3: CASTPSGERQETQYF
size: .; V: TRBV28; D: TRBD1; J: TRBJ1-2; DNA: TGTGCCAGCAGTCGACAGGGTGGCTATGGCTACACCTTC; CDR3: CASSRQGGYGYTF
size: .; V: TRBV7-9; D: .; J: TRBJ2-1; DNA: TGTGCCAGCAGCTTAGCGAGAGGCTCTAGAGATGGTGGGATGAATGAGCAGTTCTTC; CDR3: CASSLARGSRDGGMNEQFF
size: .; V: TRBV30; D: .; J: TRBJ2-1; DNA: TGTGCCTACTTAAGGAGGGACCGGGACTCCAGTAGCTCCTACAATGAGCAGTTCTTC; CDR3: CAYLRRDRDSSSSYNEQFF
size: .; V: TRBV7-2; D: .; J: TRBJ1-1; DNA: TGTGCCAGCAGCTTAATGCCCCAGATGAACACTGAAGCTTTCTTT; CDR3: CASSLMPQMNTEAFF
size: .; V: TRBV20-1; D: .; J: TRBJ2-7; DNA: TGCAGTGCCAGGGCGGAAGAGCAGTACTTC; CDR3: CSARAEEQYF